This is a list of T cell receptor beta chains from one sample in a study of blood T cell repertoires in COVID-19. Repertoires were generated with immunoSEQ multiplex PCR, while TCRdb's copy carries only in-frame clones and drops some. In the table there are 70,000 to 100,000 clones, 90% of which are singletons. The sequenced material came from peripheral blood. Receptor source: a woman over 75 with active or convalescent COVID-19. Both conserved end residues are part of each CDR3. Each record gives: D gene, V gene, J gene, CDR3 protein. D genes are given only for firm matches.

>TRBD1|TRBV7-9|TRBJ1-1
CASSLTGTGNMNTEAFF
>-|TRBV5-1|TRBJ2-1
CASSLQGGTYNEQFF
>TRBD2|TRBV19|TRBJ2-7
CASSAFELAGGSRDEQYF
>TRBD1|TRBV7-2|TRBJ1-2
CASSPDRGGYGYTF
>TRBD2|TRBV7-2|TRBJ2-1
CASSLSGSYNEQFF
>TRBD1|TRBV19|TRBJ1-1
CASSMDRVGSTEAFF
>-|TRBV3-1/TRBV3-2|TRBJ1-2
CASSQYRTDGYTF
>TRBD2|TRBV19|TRBJ2-1
CASRPTGGSEQFF
>TRBD1|TRBV4-3|TRBJ1-2
CASSQDSAGGGYTF
>-|TRBV12-3/TRBV12-4|TRBJ2-1
CASSLSFLVEQFF
>TRBD1|TRBV28|TRBJ1-2
CASWDRAGLGYTF